The entry below gives a single T cell receptor (beta chain) sequence along with its context. This clonotype was picked up many times. This receptor's antigen is unknown. At one end, the junction sequence differs from germline, possibly due to a read error. Sequencing relied on an Illumina MiSeq. Starting from the raw public reads, TCRdb applied fastp trimming at Q25, assembled clones with MiXCR and retained in-frame beta chains. CDR3 protein duplicates are merged, each entry listing the most common genes and DNA. This sample lists about 4,500 distinct CDR3 sequences; less than 9.5% were detected once. The ten largest account for approximately 8.6% of the sample. The sample originates from a study. The CDR3 sequence holds 13 residues, the cysteine and phenylalanine included. Only the CDR3 DNA stays, 39 bases, in frame from base 1.

The sequence links TRBV12-3 or TRBV12-4 to TRBJ2-5, and TRBD1 aligns with 7 junction nucleotides. Input material: CD4+ T cells from synovial fluid. The source of this sequence is a human donor with rheumatoid arthritis. DNA sequence: TGTGCCAGCAGTTCCCTCCTGGGGACAGCCATCCGCTTC. Its translation reads: CASSSLLGTAIRF.